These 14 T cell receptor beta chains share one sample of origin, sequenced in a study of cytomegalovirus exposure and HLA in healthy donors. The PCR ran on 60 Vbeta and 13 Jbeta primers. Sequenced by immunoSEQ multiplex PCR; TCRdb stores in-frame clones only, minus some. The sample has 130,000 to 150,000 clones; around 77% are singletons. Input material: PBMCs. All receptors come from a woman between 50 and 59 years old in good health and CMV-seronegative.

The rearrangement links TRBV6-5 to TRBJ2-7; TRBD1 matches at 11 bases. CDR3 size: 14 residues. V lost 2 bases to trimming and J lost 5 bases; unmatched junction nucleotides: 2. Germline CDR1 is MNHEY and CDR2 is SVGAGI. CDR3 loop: CASSYGTGGNEQYF. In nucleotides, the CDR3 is TGTGCCAGCAGTTACGGGACAGGGGGGAACGAGCAGTACTTC.

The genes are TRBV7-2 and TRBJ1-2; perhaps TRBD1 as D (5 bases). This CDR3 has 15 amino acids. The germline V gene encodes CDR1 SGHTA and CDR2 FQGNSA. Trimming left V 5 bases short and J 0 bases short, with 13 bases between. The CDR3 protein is CASSPGAGTNYGYTF. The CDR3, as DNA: TGTGCCAGCAGCCCTGGGGCAGGAACTAACTATGGCTACACCTTC.

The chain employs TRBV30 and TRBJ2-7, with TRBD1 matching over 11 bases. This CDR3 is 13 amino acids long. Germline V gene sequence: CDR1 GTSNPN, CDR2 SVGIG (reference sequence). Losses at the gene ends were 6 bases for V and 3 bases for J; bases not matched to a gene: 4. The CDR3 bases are TGTGCCTGTCACGGGACAGGGGGCTACGAGCAGTACTTC. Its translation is CACHGTGGYEQYF.

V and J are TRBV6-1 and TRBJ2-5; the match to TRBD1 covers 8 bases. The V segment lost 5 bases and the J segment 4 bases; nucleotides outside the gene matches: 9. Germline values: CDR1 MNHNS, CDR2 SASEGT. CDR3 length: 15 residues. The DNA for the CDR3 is TGTGCCAGCAGTCTCGATTATGACAGGGGAGAGACCCAGTACTTC. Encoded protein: CASSLDYDRGETQYF.

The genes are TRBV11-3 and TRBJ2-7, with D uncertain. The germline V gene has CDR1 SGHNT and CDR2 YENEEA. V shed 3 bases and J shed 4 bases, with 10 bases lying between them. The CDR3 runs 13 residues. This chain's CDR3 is CASSFYTGYEQYF. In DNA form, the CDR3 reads TGTGCCAGCAGCTTCTACACGGGTTACGAGCAGTACTTC.

In nucleotides, the CDR3 is TGTGCCAGCAGCCATCCGGGGGGGGGCGAGACCCAGTACTTC. Translating gives CASSHPGGGETQYF. The genes are TRBV5-6 and TRBJ2-5, with 8 bases aligning to TRBD2. Germline V gene data show CDR1 as SGHDT and CDR2 as YYEEEE. There are 14 residues in the CDR3. V trimming: 4 bases; J trimming: 5 bases; junction bases outside the gene matches: 7. Drawing the rest from reference TRBV5-6 and TRBJ2-5, the complete variable domain is DAGVTQSPTHLIKTRGQQVTLRCSPKSGHDTVSWYQQALGQGPQFIFQYYEEEERQRGNFPDRFSGHQFPNYSSELNVNALLLGDSALYLCASSHPGGGETQYFGPGTRLLVL.

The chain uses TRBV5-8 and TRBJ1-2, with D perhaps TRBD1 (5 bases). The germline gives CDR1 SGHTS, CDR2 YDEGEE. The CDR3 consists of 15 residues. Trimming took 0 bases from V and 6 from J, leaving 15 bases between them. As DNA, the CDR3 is TGTGCCAGCAGCTTGGATCAGCCAGGGTTGCATGGCTACACCTTC. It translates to CASSLDQPGLHGYTF.

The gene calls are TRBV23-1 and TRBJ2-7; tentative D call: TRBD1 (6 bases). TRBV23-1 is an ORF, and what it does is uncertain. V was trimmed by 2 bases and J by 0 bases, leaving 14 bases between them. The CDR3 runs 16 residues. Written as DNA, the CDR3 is TGCGCCAGCAGTCAACTGCAGGGGACCCTCTCCTACGAGCAGTACTTC. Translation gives CASSQLQGTLSYEQYF.

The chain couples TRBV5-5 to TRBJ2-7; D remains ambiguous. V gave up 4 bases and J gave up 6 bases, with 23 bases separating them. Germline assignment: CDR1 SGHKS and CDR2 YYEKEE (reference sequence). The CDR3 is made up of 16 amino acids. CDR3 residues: CASSLSLSTLVSEQYF. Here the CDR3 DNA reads TGTGCCAGCAGCCTGAGCCTGTCTACCCTGGTCTCCGAGCAGTACTTC.

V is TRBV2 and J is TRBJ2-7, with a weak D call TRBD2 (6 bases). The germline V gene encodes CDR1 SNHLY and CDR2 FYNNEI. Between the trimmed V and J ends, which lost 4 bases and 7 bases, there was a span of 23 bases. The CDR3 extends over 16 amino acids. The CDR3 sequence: CASSAARKRGGTEQYF. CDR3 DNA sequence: TGTGCCAGCAGTGCCGCCCGGAAGAGGGGAGGTACGGAGCAGTACTTC. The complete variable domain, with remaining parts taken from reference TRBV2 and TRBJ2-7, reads EPEVTQTPSHQVTQMGQEVILRCVPISNHLYFYWYRQILGQKVEFLVSFYNNEISEKSEIFDDQFSVERPDGSNFTLKIRSTKLEDSAMYFCASSAARKRGGTEQYFGPGTRLTVT.

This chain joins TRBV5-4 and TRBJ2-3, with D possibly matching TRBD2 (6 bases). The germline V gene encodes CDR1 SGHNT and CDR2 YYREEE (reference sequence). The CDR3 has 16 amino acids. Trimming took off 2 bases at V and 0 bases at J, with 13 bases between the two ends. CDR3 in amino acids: CASSLEGRGSTDTQYF. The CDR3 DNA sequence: TGTGCCAGCAGCTTAGAAGGACGGGGGAGCACAGATACGCAGTATTTT. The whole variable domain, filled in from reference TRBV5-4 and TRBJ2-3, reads ETGVTQSPTHLIKTRGQQVTLRCSSQSGHNTVSWYQQALGQGPQFIFQYYREEENGRGNFPPRFSGLQFPNYSSELNVNALELDDSALYLCASSLEGRGSTDTQYFGPGTRLTVL.

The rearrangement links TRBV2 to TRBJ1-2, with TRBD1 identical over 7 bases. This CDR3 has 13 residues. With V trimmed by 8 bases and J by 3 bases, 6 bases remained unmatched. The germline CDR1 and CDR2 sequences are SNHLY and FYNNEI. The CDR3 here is CASATGSDYGYTF. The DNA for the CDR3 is TGTGCCAGCGCGACAGGGTCGGACTATGGCTACACCTTC. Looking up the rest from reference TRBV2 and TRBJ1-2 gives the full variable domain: EPEVTQTPSHQVTQMGQEVILRCVPISNHLYFYWYRQILGQKVEFLVSFYNNEISEKSEIFDDQFSVERPDGSNFTLKIRSTKLEDSAMYFCASATGSDYGYTFGSGTRLTVV.

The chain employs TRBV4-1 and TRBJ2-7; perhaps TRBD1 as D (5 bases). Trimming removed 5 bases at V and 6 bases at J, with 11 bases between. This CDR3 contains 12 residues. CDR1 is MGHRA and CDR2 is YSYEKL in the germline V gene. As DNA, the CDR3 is TGCGCCAGCAGCTACGACCAGGGCGAGCAGTACTTC. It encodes CASSYDQGEQYF.

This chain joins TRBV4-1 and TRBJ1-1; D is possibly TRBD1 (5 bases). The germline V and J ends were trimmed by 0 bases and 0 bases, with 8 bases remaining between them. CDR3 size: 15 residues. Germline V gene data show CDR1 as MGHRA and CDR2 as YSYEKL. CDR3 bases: TGCGCCAGCAGCCAAGATCCCAGGGTGAACACTGAAGCTTTCTTT. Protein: CASSQDPRVNTEAFF.